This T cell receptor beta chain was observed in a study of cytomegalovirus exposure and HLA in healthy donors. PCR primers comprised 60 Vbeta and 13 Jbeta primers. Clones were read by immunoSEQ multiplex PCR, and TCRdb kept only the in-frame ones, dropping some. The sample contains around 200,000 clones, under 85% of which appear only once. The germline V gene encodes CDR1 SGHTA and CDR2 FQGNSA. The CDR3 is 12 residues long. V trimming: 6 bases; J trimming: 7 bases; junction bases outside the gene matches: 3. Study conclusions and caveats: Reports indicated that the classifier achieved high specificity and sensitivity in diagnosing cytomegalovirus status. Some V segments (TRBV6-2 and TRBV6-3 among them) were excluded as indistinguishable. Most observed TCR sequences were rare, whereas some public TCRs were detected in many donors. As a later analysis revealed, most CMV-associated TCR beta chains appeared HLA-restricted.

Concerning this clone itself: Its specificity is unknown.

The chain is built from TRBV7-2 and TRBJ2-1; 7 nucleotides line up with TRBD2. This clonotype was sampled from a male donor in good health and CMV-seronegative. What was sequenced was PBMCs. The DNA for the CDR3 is TGTGCCAGCAGGGGGGGGTATAATGAGCAGTTCTTC. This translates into CASRGGYNEQFF. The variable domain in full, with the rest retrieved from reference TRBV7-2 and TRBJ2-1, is GAGVSQSPSNKVTEKGKDVELRCDPISGHTALYWYRQSLGQGLEFLIYFQGNSAPDKSGLPSDRFSAERTGGSVSTLTIQRTQQEDSAVYLCASRGGYNEQFFGPGTRLTVL.